This entry features one TCR beta chain sequence. The CDR3 is 13 amino acids. V lost 5 bases and J lost 0; bases outside the gene matches: 1. The sample originates from a study of blood T cell repertoires in COVID-19. Study-level information: Some COVID-19 samples were acute and others convalescent; all came from the United States, Italy and Spain. The cDNA or gDNA used as material had been derived from T cells, B-cell-depleted T cells, or PBMCs.

In the original workflow: Amplified reference gene primers provided the basis for estimating nucleated cell counts. Assay used: immunoSEQ multiplex PCR; TCRdb lists only in-frame clones, some missing. V and J calls and clone size are those listed in that table; D and trimming were worked out from the DNA. Found here are over 200,000 clones, around 88% of them singletons; the top ten hold roughly 5.8%. The sample taken for sequencing was peripheral blood. This sequence originates from an older man with acute or convalescent COVID-19. This chain uses TRBV12-3 or TRBV12-4 with TRBJ2-7; TRBD2 matches at 7 bases. This chain's CDR3 is CASSGDYSYEQYF. The CDR3 nucleotides read TGTGCCAGCAGTGGGGACTACTCCTACGAGCAGTACTTC.